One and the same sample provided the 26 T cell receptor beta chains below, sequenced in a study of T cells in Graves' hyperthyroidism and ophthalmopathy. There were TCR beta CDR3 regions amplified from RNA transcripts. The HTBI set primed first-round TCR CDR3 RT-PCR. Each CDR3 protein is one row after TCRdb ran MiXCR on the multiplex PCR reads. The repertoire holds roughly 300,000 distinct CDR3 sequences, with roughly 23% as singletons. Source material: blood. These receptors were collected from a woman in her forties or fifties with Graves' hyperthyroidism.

CDR3 sequence: CASSPTSGKSTDTQYF. The DNA for the CDR3 is TGTGCCAGTAGTCCTACTAGCGGGAAGAGCACAGATACGCAGTATTTT. The chain joins TRBV19 to TRBJ2-3; TRBD2 agrees at 10 bases. The CDR3 has 16 residues. Germline V gene sequence: CDR1 LNHDA, CDR2 SQIVND (reference sequence). V lost 5 bases and J lost 0; bases outside the gene matches: 5.

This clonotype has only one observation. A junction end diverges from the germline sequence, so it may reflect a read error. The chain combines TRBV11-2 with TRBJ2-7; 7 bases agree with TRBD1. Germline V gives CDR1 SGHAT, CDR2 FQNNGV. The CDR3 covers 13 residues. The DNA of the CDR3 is TGTGCCAGCAGCATAGACAGGGTCTACGAGCAGTACTTC. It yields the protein CASSIDRVYEQYF.

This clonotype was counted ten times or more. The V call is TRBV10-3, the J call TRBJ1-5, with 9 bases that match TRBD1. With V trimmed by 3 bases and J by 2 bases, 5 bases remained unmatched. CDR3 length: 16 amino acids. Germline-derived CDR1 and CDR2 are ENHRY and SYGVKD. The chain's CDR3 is CAISDGTGNGNQPQHF. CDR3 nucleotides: TGTGCCATCAGTGATGGGACAGGGAATGGCAATCAGCCCCAGCATTTT.

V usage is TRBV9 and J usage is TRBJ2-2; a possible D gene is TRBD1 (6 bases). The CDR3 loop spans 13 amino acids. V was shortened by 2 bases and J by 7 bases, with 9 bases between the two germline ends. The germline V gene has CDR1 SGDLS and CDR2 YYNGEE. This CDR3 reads CASSVSGVGELFF. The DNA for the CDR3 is TGTGCCAGCAGCGTCTCAGGGGTCGGGGAGCTGTTTTTT.

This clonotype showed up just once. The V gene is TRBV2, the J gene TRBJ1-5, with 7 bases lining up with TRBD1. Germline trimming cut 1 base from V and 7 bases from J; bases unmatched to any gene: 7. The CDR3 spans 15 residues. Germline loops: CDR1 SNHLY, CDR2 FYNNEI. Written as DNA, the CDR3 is TGTGCCAGCAGTGAAGAGGGGGCGGGTTTGCAGCCCCAGCATTTT. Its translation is CASSEEGAGLQPQHF.

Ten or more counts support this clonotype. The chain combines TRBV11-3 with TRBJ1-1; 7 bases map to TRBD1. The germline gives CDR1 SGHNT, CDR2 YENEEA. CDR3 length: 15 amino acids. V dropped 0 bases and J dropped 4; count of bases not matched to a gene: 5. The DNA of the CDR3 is TGTGCCAGCAGCTTAGAACAGGGGAGGGTCACTGAAGCTTTCTTT. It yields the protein CASSLEQGRVTEAFF. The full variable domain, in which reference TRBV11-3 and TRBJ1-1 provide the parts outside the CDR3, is EAGVVQSPRYKIIEKKQPVAFWCNPISGHNTLYWYLQNLGQGPELLIRYENEEAVDDSQLPKDRFSAERLKGVDSTLKIQPAELGDSAVYLCASSLEQGRVTEAFFGQGTRLTVV.

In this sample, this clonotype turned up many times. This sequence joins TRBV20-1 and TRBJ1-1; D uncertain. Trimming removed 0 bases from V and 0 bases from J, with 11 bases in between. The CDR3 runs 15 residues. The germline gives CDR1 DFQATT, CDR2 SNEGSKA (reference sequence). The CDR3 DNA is TGCAGTGCTAGAGAGGGGAGACGCATGAACACTGAAGCTTTCTTT. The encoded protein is CSAREGRRMNTEAFF.

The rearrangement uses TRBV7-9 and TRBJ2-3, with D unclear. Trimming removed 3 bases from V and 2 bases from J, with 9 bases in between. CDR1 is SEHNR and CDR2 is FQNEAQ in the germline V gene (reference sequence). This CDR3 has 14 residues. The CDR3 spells CASSFGVVTDTQYF. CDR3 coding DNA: TGTGCCAGCAGCTTTGGGGTTGTCACAGATACGCAGTATTTT.

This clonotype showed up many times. The CDR3 DNA reads as TGCGCCAGCAGCCTCAGGGTGGGGACAGATACGCAGTATTTT. Amino acid sequence: CASSLRVGTDTQYF. The chain is built from TRBV5-1 and TRBJ2-3; D may be TRBD1 (5 bases). The CDR3 totals 14 residues. V was shortened by 4 bases and J by 3 bases, with 12 bases between the two germline ends. CDR1 and CDR2 from the germline V gene are SGHRS and YFSETQ.

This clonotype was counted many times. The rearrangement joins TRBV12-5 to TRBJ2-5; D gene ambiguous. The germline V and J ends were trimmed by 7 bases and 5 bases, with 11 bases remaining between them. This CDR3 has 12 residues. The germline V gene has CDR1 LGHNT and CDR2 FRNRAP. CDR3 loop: CASAVHGETQYF. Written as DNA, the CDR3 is TGTGCTAGTGCCGTCCACGGGGAGACCCAGTACTTC.

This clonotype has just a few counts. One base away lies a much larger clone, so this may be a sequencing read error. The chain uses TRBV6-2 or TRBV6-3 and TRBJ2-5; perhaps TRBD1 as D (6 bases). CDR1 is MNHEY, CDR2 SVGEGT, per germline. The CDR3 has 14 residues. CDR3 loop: CASQRTASQETQHF. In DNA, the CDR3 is TGTGCCAGCCAAAGGACAGCATCGCAAGAGACCCAGCACTTC.

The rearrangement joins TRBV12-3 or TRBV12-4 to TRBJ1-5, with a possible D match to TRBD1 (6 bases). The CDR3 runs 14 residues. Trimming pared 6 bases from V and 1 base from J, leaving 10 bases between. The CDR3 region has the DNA TGTGCCAGCAGGACAGGACAGAGCAATCAGCCCCAGCATTTT. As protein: CASRTGQSNQPQHF.

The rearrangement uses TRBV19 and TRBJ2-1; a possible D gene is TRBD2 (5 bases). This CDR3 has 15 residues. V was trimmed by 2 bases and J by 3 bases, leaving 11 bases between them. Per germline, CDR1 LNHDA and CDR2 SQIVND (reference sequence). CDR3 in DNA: TGTGCCAGTAGTATATCGCCCGGGGTCTACAATGAGCAGTTCTTC. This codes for CASSISPGVYNEQFF.

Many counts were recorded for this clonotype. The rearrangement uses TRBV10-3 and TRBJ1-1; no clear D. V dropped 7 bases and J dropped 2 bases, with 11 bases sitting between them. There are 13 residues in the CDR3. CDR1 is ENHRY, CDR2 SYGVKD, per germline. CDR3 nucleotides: TGTGCCATCACCCCATTGTTAAACACTGAAGCTTTCTTT. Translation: CAITPLLNTEAFF.

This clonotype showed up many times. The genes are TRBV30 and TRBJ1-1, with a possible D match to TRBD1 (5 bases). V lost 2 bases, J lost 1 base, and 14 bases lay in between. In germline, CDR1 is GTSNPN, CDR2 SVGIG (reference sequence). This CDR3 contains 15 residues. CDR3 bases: TGTGCCTGGAGTCCCGGGACCTACTCGAACACTGAAGCTTTCTTT. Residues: CAWSPGTYSNTEAFF.

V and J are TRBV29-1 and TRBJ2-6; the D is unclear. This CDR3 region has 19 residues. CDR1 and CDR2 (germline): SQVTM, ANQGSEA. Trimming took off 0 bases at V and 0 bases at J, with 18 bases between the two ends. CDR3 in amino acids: CSVEEVLVGSRSGANVLTF. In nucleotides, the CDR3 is TGCAGCGTTGAAGAGGTATTGGTCGGCAGCCGCTCTGGGGCCAACGTCCTGACTTTC.

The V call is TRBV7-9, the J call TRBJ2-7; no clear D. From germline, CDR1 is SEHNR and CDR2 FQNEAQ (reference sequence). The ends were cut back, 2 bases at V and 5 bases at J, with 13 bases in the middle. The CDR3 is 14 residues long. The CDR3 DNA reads TGTGCCAGCAGCTTATATTCCCCTCAAGACGAGCAGTACTTC. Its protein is CASSLYSPQDEQYF.

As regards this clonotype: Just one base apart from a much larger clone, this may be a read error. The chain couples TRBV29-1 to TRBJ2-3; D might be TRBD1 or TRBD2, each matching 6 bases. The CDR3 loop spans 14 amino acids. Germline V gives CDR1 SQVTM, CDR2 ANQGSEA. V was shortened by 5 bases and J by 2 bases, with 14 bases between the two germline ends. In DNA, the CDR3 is TGCAGCGTTCCCGGGGGCGAACTCACAGATACGCAGTATTTT. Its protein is CSVPGGELTDTQYF.

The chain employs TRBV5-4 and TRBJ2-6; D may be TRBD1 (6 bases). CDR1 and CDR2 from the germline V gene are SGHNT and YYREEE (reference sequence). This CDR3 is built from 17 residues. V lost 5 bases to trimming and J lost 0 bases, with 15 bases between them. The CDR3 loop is CASRKFTGSSGANVLTF. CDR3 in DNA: TGTGCCAGCAGAAAATTTACAGGGAGCTCTGGGGCCAACGTCCTGACTTTC.

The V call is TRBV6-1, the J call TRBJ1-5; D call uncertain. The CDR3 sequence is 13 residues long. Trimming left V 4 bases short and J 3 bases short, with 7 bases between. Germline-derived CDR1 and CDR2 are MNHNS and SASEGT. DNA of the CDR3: TGTGCCAGCAGTGCCAGTCCCAATCAGCCCCAGCATTTT. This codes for CASSASPNQPQHF.

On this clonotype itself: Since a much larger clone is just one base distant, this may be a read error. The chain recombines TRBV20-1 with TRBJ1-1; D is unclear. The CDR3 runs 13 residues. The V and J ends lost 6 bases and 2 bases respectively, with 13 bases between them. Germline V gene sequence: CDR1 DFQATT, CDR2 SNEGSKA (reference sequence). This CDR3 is CSASVLINTEAFF. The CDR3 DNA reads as TGCAGTGCCAGCGTGCTAATAAACACTGAAGCTTTCTTT.

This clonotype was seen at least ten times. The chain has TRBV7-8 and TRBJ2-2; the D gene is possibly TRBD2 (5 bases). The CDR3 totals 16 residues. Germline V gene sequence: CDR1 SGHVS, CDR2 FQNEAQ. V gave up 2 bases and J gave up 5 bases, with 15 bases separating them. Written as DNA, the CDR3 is TGTGCCAGCAGCTTAAGGACCGGGGTGGGGACCGGGGAGCTGTTTTTT. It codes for CASSLRTGVGTGELFF. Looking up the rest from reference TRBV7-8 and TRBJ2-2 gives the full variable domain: GAGVSQSPRYKVAKRGQDVALRCDPISGHVSLFWYQQALGQGPEFLTYFQNEAQLDKSGLPSDRFFAERPEGSVSTLKIQRTQQEDSAVYLCASSLRTGVGTGELFFGEGSRLTVL.

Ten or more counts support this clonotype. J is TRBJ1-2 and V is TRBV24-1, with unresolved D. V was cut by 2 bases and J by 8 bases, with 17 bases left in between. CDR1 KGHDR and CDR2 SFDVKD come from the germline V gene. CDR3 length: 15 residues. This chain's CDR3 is CATSDSSLSTGGYTF. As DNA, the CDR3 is TGTGCCACCAGTGATTCATCCCTATCAACGGGGGGCTACACCTTC.

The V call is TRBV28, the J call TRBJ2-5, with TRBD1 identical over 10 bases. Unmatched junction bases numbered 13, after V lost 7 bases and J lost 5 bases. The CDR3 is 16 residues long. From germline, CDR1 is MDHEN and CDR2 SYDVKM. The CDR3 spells CASNGRRTGGRETQYF. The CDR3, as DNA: TGTGCCAGCAATGGGAGGAGGACAGGGGGTAGGGAGACCCAGTACTTC.

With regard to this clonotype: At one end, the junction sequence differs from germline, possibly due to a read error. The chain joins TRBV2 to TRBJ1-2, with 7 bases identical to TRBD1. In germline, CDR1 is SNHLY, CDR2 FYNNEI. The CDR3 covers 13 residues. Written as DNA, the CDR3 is TGTGCCAGGAGTGAGACAGGGCTATATGGCTACACCTTC. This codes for CARSETGLYGYTF. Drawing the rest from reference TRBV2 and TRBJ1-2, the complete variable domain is EPEVTQTPSHQVTQMGQEVILRCVPISNHLYFYWYRQILGQKVEFLVSFYNNEISEKSEIFDDQFSVERPDGSNFTLKIRSTKLEDSAMYFCARSETGLYGYTFGSGTRLTVV.

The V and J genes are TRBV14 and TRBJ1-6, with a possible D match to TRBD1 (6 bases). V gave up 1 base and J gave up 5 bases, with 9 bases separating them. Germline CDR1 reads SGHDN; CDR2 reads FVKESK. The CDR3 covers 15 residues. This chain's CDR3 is CASSQGPGDNSPLHF. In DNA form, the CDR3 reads TGTGCCAGCAGCCAAGGCCCAGGGGATAATTCACCCCTCCACTTT.